This entry features one T cell receptor beta chain sequence. The antigen remains unidentified. This may be a read error, as it is one base from a much larger clone. Using a J-beta primer mix together with a sample-barcoded 5' primer, a second PCR was run for about 6 to 11 cycles. Template switching added a 12-random-nucleotide identifier to every cDNA molecule. Researchers report that each sample yielded at least 2.5 million CDR3-containing paired-end reads. TCRdb reprocessed the 5' RACE reads via MiXCR and lists one record per CDR3 protein. This table holds around 650,000 distinct CDR3 sequences, 32% found once. The sample belongs to a study of blood T cells in healthy people across ages. The CDR3 length is 12 residues. Germline CDR1 SGHTA, CDR2 FQGNSA. V lost 1 base to trimming and J lost 13 bases, with 13 bases between them. The study, taken as a whole, reports: Older age coincided with a roughly linear decline in TCR beta diversity per million T cells.

The extraction recovered at least 5.5 micrograms of total RNA per sample. Source material: blood. The clonotype comes from a woman at least 80 years old in good health. The chain employs TRBV7-2 and TRBJ2-5, with no clear D. CDR3 amino acids: CASSLGSIKLYF. CDR3 DNA sequence: TGTGCCAGCAGCTTAGGGTCTATCAAACTGTACTTC.